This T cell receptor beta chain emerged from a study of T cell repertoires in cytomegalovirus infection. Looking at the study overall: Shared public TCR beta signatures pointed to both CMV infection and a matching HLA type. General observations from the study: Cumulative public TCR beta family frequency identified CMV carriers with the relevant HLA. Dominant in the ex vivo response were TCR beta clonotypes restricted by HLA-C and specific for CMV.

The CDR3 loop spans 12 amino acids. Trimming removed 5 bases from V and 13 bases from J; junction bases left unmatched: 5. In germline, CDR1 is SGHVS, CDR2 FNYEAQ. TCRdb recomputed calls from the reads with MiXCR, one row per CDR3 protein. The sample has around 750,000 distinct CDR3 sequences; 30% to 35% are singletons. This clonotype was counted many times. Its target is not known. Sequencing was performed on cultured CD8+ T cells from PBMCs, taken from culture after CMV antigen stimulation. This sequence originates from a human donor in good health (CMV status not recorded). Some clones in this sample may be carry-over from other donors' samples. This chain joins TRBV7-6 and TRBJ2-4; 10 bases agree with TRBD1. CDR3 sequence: CASSPGQGVQYF. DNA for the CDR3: TGTGCCAGCAGCCCAGGACAGGGGGTGCAGTACTTC.